The entry below describes one T cell receptor (beta chain). The antigen is unknown. Trimming at V came to 1 base and at J to 5 bases, leaving 10 bases not matched to a gene. The CDR3 sequence is 17 residues long. From germline, CDR1 is SGHAT and CDR2 FQNNGV. The data belong to a study of graft-versus-host responses after intestinal transplantation. Study context: Anti-thymocyte globulin induction was given to all recipients, followed by tacrolimus and steroids for roughly 3 years.

Produced via immunoSEQ multiplex PCR; TCRdb's table is partial and in-frame only. There are about 120,000 clones in the sample; around 95% occur only once, and 3% to 4% lies in the top ten. This clonotype originated in a human donor who received an intestinal transplant. The chain is built from TRBV11-2 and TRBJ2-1, with 8 bases aligning to TRBD2. Sample: unstimulated CD8+ T cells sorted from spleen or lymph node cells, taken before intestinal transplant. The CDR3 nucleotides read TGTGCCAGCAGCTTAGGGCTAGCGGGCCTACCAAACAATGAGCAGTTCTTC. This encodes CASSLGLAGLPNNEQFF.